This is a list of T cell receptor beta chains from one sample in a study of Ad26.COV2.S vaccination and SARS-CoV-2 variants. Produced via immunoSEQ multiplex PCR; TCRdb's table is partial and in-frame only. This table holds about 320,000 clones, around 84% found once. Sequences were derived from peripheral blood, sampled in a trial of Ad26.COV2.S vaccine versus placebo. The receptors here all came from a person aged 18-65 years who received the Ad26.COV2.S COVID-19 vaccine or a placebo. CDR3s include the opening cysteine and the closing phenylalanine or tryptophan. Fields, in order: J gene, V gene, D gene, clone size, CDR3 protein, CDR3 DNA. A D gene is named only where the DNA matches it firmly. Expanded clones get a size class; other rows say once, few or many, or leave the size out.

>TRBJ1-1|TRBV29-1|NA|NA
CSVGRENTEAFF
TGCAGCGTTGGGAGGGAGAACACTGAAGCTTTCTTT
>TRBJ1-2|TRBV6-2/TRBV6-3|TRBD1|NA
CASSSSRRTGSYGYTF
TGTGCCAGCAGCAGTTCTCGACGGACAGGATCTTATGGCTACACCTTC
>TRBJ2-1|TRBV5-6|TRBD1|NA
CASSLDRTGVYNEQFF
TGTGCCAGCAGCTTGGACAGGACAGGGGTTTACAATGAGCAGTTCTTC
>TRBJ2-7|TRBV2|NA|many
CASRAWTYEQYF
TGTGCCAGCAGAGCCTGGACCTACGAGCAGTACTTC
>TRBJ2-1|TRBV4-2|TRBD2|NA
CASSQDQASGGVDEQFF
TGTGCCAGCAGCCAAGATCAGGCTAGCGGGGGGGTTGATGAGCAGTTCTTC
>TRBJ2-3|TRBV9|TRBD2|NA
CASSVQPRGGATDTQYF
TGTGCCAGCAGCGTACAGCCTCGCGGGGGGGCAACAGATACGCAGTATTTT
>TRBJ1-1|TRBV14|NA|NA
CASSQTGTMNTEAFF
TGTGCCAGCAGCCAAACAGGGACAATGAACACTGAAGCTTTCTTT
>TRBJ1-2|TRBV9|NA|NA
CASSVDVGDYGYTF
TGTGCCAGCAGCGTAGACGTGGGGGACTATGGCTACACCTTC
>TRBJ1-1|TRBV19|NA|NA
CASTMGLNTEAFF
TGTGCCAGTACCATGGGTTTGAACACTGAAGCTTTCTTT
>TRBJ1-6|TRBV20-1|NA|once
CSASRRERTNSPLHF
TGCAGTGCTAGTCGCCGGGAACGGACTAATTCACCCCTCCACTTT
>TRBJ1-2|TRBV5-6|TRBD1|many
CASSRLTGRDYGYTF
TGTGCCAGCAGCCGACTGACAGGGAGGGACTATGGCTACACCTTC
>TRBJ1-6|TRBV3-1/TRBV3-2|NA|NA
CASTRVFGSPLHF
TGTGCCAGCACCAGGGTATTTGGGTCACCCCTCCACTTT
>TRBJ1-3|TRBV7-6|NA|NA
CASSLDTGSGNTIYF
TGTGCCAGCAGCTTAGACACAGGGAGTGGAAACACCATATATTTT
>TRBJ1-1|TRBV15|NA|NA
CATSRDRGDTEAFF
TGTGCCACCAGCAGAGATCGGGGGGACACTGAAGCTTTCTTT
>TRBJ1-5|TRBV30|NA|NA
CAWRPRDSNQPQHF
TGTGCCTGGAGACCCCGGGACAGCAATCAGCCCCAGCATTTT
>TRBJ1-4|TRBV3-1/TRBV3-2|NA|NA
CASSQADTGLEGEATNEKLFF
TGTGCCAGCAGCCAAGCCGACACAGGGTTGGAAGGCGAAGCAACTAATGAAAAACTGTTTTTT
>TRBJ1-6|TRBV30|TRBD1|NA
CAWSYRGPSGWNSPLHF
TGTGCCTGGAGTTACAGGGGCCCCTCCGGGTGGAATTCACCCCTCCACTTT
>TRBJ2-7|TRBV7-2|TRBD1|NA
CASSASGQFLLLYEQYF
TGTGCCAGCAGCGCGTCGGGACAGTTCCTCCTCCTCTACGAGCAGTACTTC
>TRBJ1-2|TRBV4-3|NA|NA
CASSQDMTAYGYTF
TGCGCCAGCAGCCAAGACATGACAGCCTATGGCTACACCTTC
>TRBJ1-1|TRBV9|NA|NA
CASSVEGGNTEAFF
TGTGCCAGCAGCGTGGAAGGGGGGAACACTGAAGCTTTCTTT
>TRBJ2-3|TRBV5-6|TRBD1|NA
CASSLQWDSTSTDTQYF
TGTGCCAGCAGCTTGCAGTGGGACAGTACTAGCACAGATACGCAGTATTTT
>TRBJ2-7|TRBV18|TRBD1|NA
CASSPDRGRSSREQYF
TGTGCCAGCTCGCCAGACAGGGGGCGATCCTCCCGGGAGCAGTACTTC
>TRBJ2-3|TRBV28|NA|NA
CASSPGSTSTDTQYF
TGTGCCAGCAGCCCAGGGTCCACAAGCACAGATACGCAGTATTTT
>TRBJ1-1|TRBV27|NA|few
CASSLLGMNTEAFF
TGTGCCAGCAGTTTATTAGGGATGAACACTGAAGCTTTCTTT
>TRBJ2-5|TRBV5-1|NA|once
CASSLDMGLETQYF
TGCGCCAGCAGCTTGGATATGGGGCTGGAGACCCAGTACTTC
>TRBJ2-7|TRBV2|TRBD1|NA
CASSQRTGSGEQYF
TGTGCCAGCAGTCAACGGACAGGTTCGGGCGAGCAGTACTTC
>TRBJ2-7|TRBV6-2/TRBV6-3|TRBD2|NA
CASSYSRGLAGHYEQYF
TGTGCCAGCAGTTACTCTCGAGGACTAGCGGGGCACTACGAGCAGTACTTC
>TRBJ1-5|TRBV11-2|TRBD1|NA
CASSLSGGSNQPQHF
TGTGCCAGCAGCTTATCAGGGGGGAGCAATCAGCCCCAGCATTTT
>TRBJ1-3|TRBV7-8|NA|few
CASSSQVYSGNTIYF
TGTGCCAGCAGCTCCCAGGTTTACTCTGGAAACACCATATATTTT
>TRBJ1-1|TRBV5-5|NA|NA
CASSYAGTEAFF
TGTGCCAGCAGCTACGCGGGGACTGAAGCTTTCTTT
>TRBJ1-6|TRBV7-2|TRBD1|NA
CASSLARGQGNSPLHF
TGTGCCAGCAGCTTAGCTCGAGGACAGGGTAATTCACCCCTCCACTTT
>TRBJ1-6|TRBV7-8|NA|NA
CASSLGTGLSSPLHF
TGTGCCAGCAGCTTGGGAACAGGGTTGAGTTCACCCCTCCACTTT
>TRBJ2-1|TRBV29-1|TRBD1|once
CSARDRASYNEQFF
TGCAGCGCTAGGGACAGGGCGTCCTACAATGAGCAGTTCTTC
>TRBJ2-5|TRBV9|NA|NA
CASSVSLGGTETQYF
TGTGCCAGCAGCGTAAGCCTAGGAGGGACGGAGACCCAGTACTTC
>TRBJ1-2|TRBV27|NA|NA
CASRRSGQSYGYTF
TGTGCCAGCAGACGAAGTGGACAGTCCTATGGCTACACCTTC
>TRBJ2-2|TRBV4-3|NA|NA
CASSQEWYTGELFF
TGCGCCAGCAGCCAAGAATGGTACACCGGGGAGCTGTTTTTT
>TRBJ2-7|TRBV6-2/TRBV6-3|NA|NA
CASSLILSTYEQYF
TGTGCCAGCAGTTTAATTTTATCGACCTACGAGCAGTACTTC
>TRBJ2-3|TRBV12-3/TRBV12-4|NA|NA
CASSFRTDTQYF
TGTGCCAGCAGTTTTCGCACAGATACGCAGTATTTT
>TRBJ1-2|TRBV10-2|NA|NA
CASSDPGQSYGYTF
TGCGCCAGCAGTGACCCGGGACAAAGCTATGGCTACACCTTC
>TRBJ2-7|TRBV5-1|NA|few
CASSLGTYEQYF
TGCGCCAGCAGCTTAGGAACCTACGAGCAGTACTTC
>TRBJ2-7|TRBV5-4|NA|few
CASSKQGTLHEQYF
TGTGCCAGCAGCAAACAGGGTACTTTACACGAGCAGTACTTC
>TRBJ2-3|TRBV15|NA|few
CATSRDGQSTDTQYF
TGTGCCACCAGCAGAGATGGGCAGAGCACAGATACGCAGTATTTT
>TRBJ1-6|TRBV14|NA|once
CASSQVVNSPLHF
TGTGCCAGCAGCCAGGTAGTTAATTCACCCCTCCACTTT
>TRBJ2-5|TRBV19|NA|NA
CASSAAPGGKGTQYF
TGTGCCAGTAGTGCTGCTCCAGGGGGGAAGGGGACCCAGTACTTC
>TRBJ2-6|TRBV5-1|NA|NA
CASSLVGARGANVLTF
TGCGCCAGCAGCTTGGTAGGGGCGCGTGGGGCCAACGTCCTGACTTTC
>TRBJ2-7|TRBV4-2|NA|many
CASSQDRGGAYEQYF
TGTGCCAGCAGCCAAGATCGAGGGGGGGCCTACGAGCAGTACTTC
>TRBJ2-1|TRBV29-1|TRBD2|NA
CSVVGIAGTSYNEQFF
TGCAGCGTTGTTGGAATAGCGGGGACCTCCTACAATGAGCAGTTCTTC
>TRBJ2-2|TRBV27|NA|NA
CASSFGTANTGELFF
TGTGCCAGCAGTTTTGGGACTGCGAACACCGGGGAGCTGTTTTTT